This TCR beta chain was recorded in a study of control samples from healthy donors and cancer patients (dated by TCRdb to the early 2020s). About this clone itself: It has no known antigen specificity. Per-base quality was not reported, and no clone a single base away is much larger than it.

The library was generated by the immunoSEQ multiplex PCR assay. The immuneACCESS repertoire file appears here via TCRdb, limited to in-frame rearrangements. These files lack a portion of the clones; in checked studies, under half of the deficit traces to unresolved V genes, and the cause of the others is not known. Counted in this sample were more than 25,000 clones; about nine tenths of them appeared once. The ten top clones hold approximately 12% of the sample. Trimming takes 5 bases from V and 6 bases from J, and the germline ends sit 11 bases apart. From the cysteine up to the phenylalanine, the CDR3 has a length of 13 residues. The sequence is cut down to CDR3 DNA, 39 bases in frame from base 1. The germline V gene (reference sequence) gives CDR1 as LNHDA and CDR2 as SQIVND.

The V gene is TRBV19 and the J gene is TRBJ2-1; the D segment could be TRBD1, given 5 matching bases. Material: PBMCs. This clonotype was obtained from a man between 50 and 59 years old with lung cancer. The bases are TGTGCCAGTAGTCTCCAGGGTGGCAATGAGCAGTTCTTC. This encodes CASSLQGGNEQFF.